This TCR beta chain was found in a study of Ad26.COV2.S vaccination and SARS-CoV-2 variants. Study context: Intramuscularly, Ad26.COV2.S was given either once or twice, 56 days apart. The study's findings and limits: It is possible that the TCR breadth and depth analyses underestimated the total T cell responses. Vaccine and placebo recipients had comparable breadth of non-spike TCRs.

V was shortened by 4 bases and J by 7 bases, with 19 bases between the two germline ends. This CDR3 is 15 amino acids long. The germline gives CDR1 KGHSH, CDR2 LQKENI. The data were produced by immunoSEQ multiplex PCR, yet TCRdb's version contains in-frame clones alone and is incomplete. The table lists a few hundred thousand clones, roughly 90% of them singletons, with approximately 4% in the top ten. Treatment denoted: 15 to 20 received Ad26.COV2.S at low or high dose, single or two shots; 5 received placebo; per-sample allocation not given. Collection of the samples took place on day 63 after the first injection of vaccine or placebo. Of note for this clone: The antigen remains unidentified.

Sequenced material: peripheral blood, taken in a trial of Ad26.COV2.S vaccine versus placebo. The sequence came from a person aged 18-60 years who received the Ad26.COV2.S COVID-19 vaccine or a placebo. The chain couples TRBV18 to TRBJ1-1; possible D gene TRBD1, 5 bases. The CDR3 here is CASSLSGARGGEAFF. CDR3 bases: TGTGCCAGCTCACTCTCCGGGGCCCGCGGGGGTGAAGCTTTCTTT. The complete variable domain, with remaining parts taken from reference TRBV18 and TRBJ1-1, reads NAGVMQNPRHLVRRRGQEARLRCSPMKGHSHVYWYRQLPEEGLKFMVYLQKENIIDESGMPKERFSAEFPKEGPSILRIQQVVRGDSAAYFCASSLSGARGGEAFFGQGTRLTVV.